Each of the 32 T cell receptor beta chains below was sequenced from the same sample in a study of CD8 T cells in ankylosing spondylitis. TCRdb independently ran MiXCR on the 5' RACE reads; one entry per CDR3 protein. The sample has 200,000 to 250,000 distinct CDR3 sequences, over 9.5% seen once; the top ten hold 21%. Sample: blood, either unsorted or a sorted T cell fraction (not recorded which). The receptors come from a male donor with ankylosing spondylitis or in good health (not recorded which).

This clonotype was detected many times. The rearrangement uses TRBV12-3 or TRBV12-4 and TRBJ1-3; 7 nucleotides match TRBD1. There are 14 residues in the CDR3. Trimming took 6 bases from V and 0 from J; bases not matched to a gene: 2. The CDR3 nucleotides are TGTGCCAGCAGGGGGGACAGCTCTGGAAACACCATATATTTT. Its protein product is CASRGDSSGNTIYF.

This clonotype was recorded many times. The CDR3: CASSLPVAGGNTDTQYF. DNA for the CDR3: TGTGCCAGCAGCTTACCAGTAGCGGGGGGGAACACAGATACGCAGTATTTT. This rearrangement joins TRBV11-2 to TRBJ2-3; 11 bases are shared with TRBD2. CDR3 length: 17 amino acids. V gave up 2 bases and J gave up 2 bases; unmatched junction bases: 6. Germline V CDR1 and CDR2: SGHAT, FQNNGV.

The rearrangement joins TRBV5-1 to TRBJ2-3; a weak D match, TRBD2 (6 bases). This CDR3 has 14 amino acids. V was cut by 0 bases and J by 5 bases, with 10 bases left in between. CDR1 is SGHRS, CDR2 YFSETQ, per germline. In DNA form, the CDR3 reads TGCGCCAGCAGCTTGGTGGGGGGAGAAGATACGCAGTATTTT. Encoded protein: CASSLVGGEDTQYF.

This clonotype occurred many times. The chain employs TRBV5-1 and TRBJ1-2, with 9 positions matching TRBD1. This CDR3 is 17 amino acids long. CDR1 and CDR2 (germline): SGHRS, YFSETQ. Unmatched junction bases numbered 9, after V lost 1 base and J lost 2 bases. The CDR3 nucleotides read TGCGCCAGCAGCTTGACTCCCGGGACAGGGCTGAACTATGGCTACACCTTC. Translating gives CASSLTPGTGLNYGYTF.

The chain couples TRBV20-1 to TRBJ2-2; D not resolved. Trimming pared 5 bases from V and 4 bases from J, leaving 20 bases between. The CDR3 contains 16 residues. Germline CDR1 is DFQATT and CDR2 is SNEGSKA (reference sequence). Here the CDR3 reads CSAARALGPGTGELFF. In nucleotides, the CDR3 is TGCAGTGCTGCCCGGGCCCTCGGGCCGGGCACCGGGGAGCTGTTTTTT.

This clonotype occurred many times. The J gene is TRBJ2-1, the V gene TRBV11-2; 10 nucleotides align to TRBD2. The germline V gene encodes CDR1 SGHAT and CDR2 FQNNGV. Unmatched junction bases numbered 10, after V lost 1 base and J lost 4 bases. The CDR3 consists of 18 residues. The CDR3 nucleotides are TGTGCCAGCAGCTTAGTACCGGTGATAGCGGGGGGATACAATGAGCAGTTCTTC. Its protein product is CASSLVPVIAGGYNEQFF. The whole variable domain, filled in from reference TRBV11-2 and TRBJ2-1, reads EAGVAQSPRYKIIEKRQSVAFWCNPISGHATLYWYQQILGQGPKLLIQFQNNGVVDDSQLPKDRFSAERLKGVDSTLKIQPAKLEDSAVYLCASSLVPVIAGGYNEQFFGPGTRLTVL.

This clonotype was seen only a few times. The rearrangement links TRBV11-3 to TRBJ2-3; D is perhaps TRBD1 or TRBD2 (6 bases each). Deletions cut 0 bases from V and 6 bases from J, with 13 bases between. Germline loops: CDR1 SGHNT, CDR2 YENEEA. The length of the CDR3 is 15 residues. CDR3 bases: TGTGCCAGCAGCTTAGAGGCTAGGGGGGAGGATACGCAGTATTTT. Its translation: CASSLEARGEDTQYF.

This clonotype showed up many times. The gene calls are TRBV7-2 and TRBJ2-7; D is possibly TRBD1 (6 bases). Germline V gene lookup returns CDR1 SGHTA and CDR2 FQGNSA. V was cut by 2 bases and J by 3 bases, with 14 bases left in between. CDR3 length: 15 residues. The CDR3 DNA is TGTGCCAGCAGCTTAATCTGGGCAGGGGACTACGAGCAGTACTTC. It is translated as CASSLIWAGDYEQYF.

With regard to this clonotype: A read error is possible here, since a much larger clone lies one base away. The chain joins TRBV20-1 to TRBJ2-1; unclear D gene. In germline, CDR1 is DFQATT, CDR2 SNEGSKA (reference sequence). This CDR3 has 13 residues. The DNA for the CDR3 is TGCAGTGCTAGTGTGCCCGTAGGGAATGATCAGTTCTTC. It specifies CSASVPVGNDQFF.

There are many counts of this clonotype. The chain has TRBV7-2 and TRBJ1-2; D might be TRBD1 (6 bases). Germline CDR1 SGHTA, CDR2 FQGNSA. CDR3 size: 15 residues. Trimming removed 0 bases from V and 5 bases from J, with 13 bases in between. The DNA of the CDR3 is TGTGCCAGCAGCTTAGCGACAGGCGACTTATATGGCTACACCTTC. Translation gives CASSLATGDLYGYTF.

This clonotype was recorded many times. The chain uses TRBV7-8 and TRBJ2-3; no clear D. The V gene lost 8 bases and the J gene lost 3 bases, with 15 bases spanning the gap. This CDR3 is 14 amino acids long. Per the germline V gene, CDR1 is SGHVS and CDR2 is FQNEAQ. CDR3 residues: CASSHGRVTDTQYF. The CDR3 DNA reads TGTGCCAGCTCCCACGGGCGTGTTACAGATACGCAGTATTTT.

The CDR3 loop reads CASSPRAVTYEQYF. The CDR3 DNA sequence: TGTGCCAGCAGTCCCCGCGCAGTAACCTACGAGCAGTACTTC. The V call is TRBV3-1, the J call TRBJ2-7; D not resolved. Germline loops: CDR1 LGHDT, CDR2 YNNKEL (reference sequence). CDR3 length equals 14 residues. Trimming left V 6 bases short and J 2 bases short, with 14 bases between.

This clonotype appeared many times. This chain joins TRBV12-3 or TRBV12-4 and TRBJ2-7; weak D call: TRBD1 (7 bases). The CDR3 covers 13 residues. V lost 7 bases to trimming and J lost 2 bases, with 12 bases between them. The CDR3: CASNGGTAYEQYF. In nucleotides, the CDR3 is TGTGCCAGCAATGGGGGGACAGCCTACGAGCAGTACTTC.

The rearrangement uses TRBV7-2 and TRBJ1-3; the match to TRBD1 covers 7 bases. J gave up 2 bases and V 2 bases, and 3 bases lay outside the gene matches. Germline CDR1 and CDR2: SGHTA and FQGNSA. The CDR3 is made up of 15 amino acids. The CDR3 protein is CASSLWGTAGNTIYF. The CDR3 DNA reads as TGTGCCAGCAGCTTATGGGGGACAGCTGGAAACACCATATATTTT.

This clonotype was observed at least ten times. This chain connects TRBV6-1 to TRBJ2-1, with 12 bases matching TRBD1. There are 17 residues in the CDR3. The germline CDR1 and CDR2 sequences are MNHNS and SASEGT. J gave up 7 bases and V 4 bases, and 11 bases lay outside the gene matches. This CDR3 is CASSVSRDRGRRNEQFF. The CDR3 coding sequence is TGTGCCAGCAGTGTTTCGCGGGACAGGGGGCGCAGGAATGAGCAGTTCTTC.

This clonotype was recorded many times. The rearrangement uses TRBV29-1 and TRBJ2-1; D is ambiguous. The CDR3 consists of 15 residues. V was pared by 7 bases and J by 3 bases, with 19 bases between. Looked up from germline, CDR1 is SQVTM and CDR2 is ANQGSEA. CDR3 bases: TGCAGCGCTCTTAATTGGGGATTTGACTACAATGAGCAGTTCTTC. It encodes CSALNWGFDYNEQFF.

Many counts were recorded for this clonotype. The genes are TRBV28 and TRBJ1-2; D is perhaps TRBD1 (5 bases). The CDR3 contains 17 residues. Trimming removed 6 bases at V and 0 bases at J, with 20 bases between. Germline CDR1 is MDHEN and CDR2 is SYDVKM. The CDR3 loop is CASSQDLRARANYGYTF. The DNA for the CDR3 is TGTGCCAGCAGCCAAGATCTGAGGGCCAGGGCTAACTATGGCTACACCTTC.

This clonotype was observed at least ten times. This chain joins TRBV12-3 or TRBV12-4 and TRBJ2-2, with D possibly called TRBD1 or TRBD2 (5 bases each). Trimming left V 7 bases short and J 2 bases short, with 11 bases between. The CDR3 totals 14 residues. The CDR3 bases are TGTGCCAGCATACCTGGGGGAAACACCGGGGAGCTGTTTTTT. Amino acids: CASIPGGNTGELFF.

In its sample, this clonotype was seen many times. In nucleotides, the CDR3 is TGCAGCGTTGTTGAAGGGCGGGGGGGCCGTTTGAATGAGCAGTTCTTC. Encoded protein: CSVVEGRGGRLNEQFF. The rearrangement joins TRBV29-1 to TRBJ2-1, with 9 nucleotides matching TRBD2. V dropped 4 bases and J dropped 7; count of bases not matched to a gene: 14. The germline V gene has CDR1 SQVTM and CDR2 ANQGSEA. The CDR3 has 16 amino acids.

In its sample, this clonotype was seen a few times. The chain is built from TRBV7-9 and TRBJ1-1; no definite D call. The CDR3 consists of 13 residues. V dropped 5 bases and J dropped 4 bases, with 11 bases sitting between them. From germline, CDR1 is SEHNR and CDR2 FQNEAQ (reference sequence). Here the CDR3 DNA reads TGTGCCAGCAGCGCGAACATAGGCACTGAAGCTTTCTTT. Amino acids: CASSANIGTEAFF.

This clonotype occurred a few times. This chain uses TRBV28 with TRBJ2-2; 7 bases are a match to TRBD1. J was trimmed by 5 bases and V by 2 bases; bases with no gene match: 2. The CDR3 is 14 amino acids. Germline V lookup: CDR1 MDHEN, CDR2 SYDVKM. CDR3 sequence: CASSLRGRTGELFF. CDR3 DNA sequence: TGTGCCAGCAGTTTAAGGGGGCGAACCGGGGAGCTGTTTTTT.

Ten or more counts support this clonotype. The V call is TRBV3-1, the J call TRBJ1-5; D perhaps matches TRBD1 (5 bases). Trimming took 6 bases from V and 2 from J, leaving 11 bases between them. Germline assignment: CDR1 LGHDT and CDR2 YNNKEL (reference sequence). The CDR3 contains 14 residues. In DNA form, the CDR3 reads TGTGCCAGCAGTGCCAGGGAGGGCAATCAGCCCCAGCATTTT. It translates to CASSAREGNQPQHF.

This clonotype was counted ten times or more. The chain uses TRBV12-3 or TRBV12-4 and TRBJ2-2, with TRBD2 as a possible D gene (7 bases). The V gene lost 10 bases and the J gene lost 0 bases, with 15 bases spanning the gap. CDR3 size: 15 residues. The CDR3: CATTGGTTNTGELFF. The CDR3 DNA is TGTGCCACCACCGGGGGGACAACGAACACCGGGGAGCTGTTTTTT.

V is TRBV20-1 and J is TRBJ2-2, with D hard to call. CDR3 length: 14 amino acids. The V gene lost 3 bases and the J gene lost 0 bases, with 8 bases spanning the gap. The germline V gene has CDR1 DFQATT and CDR2 SNEGSKA (reference sequence). The DNA of the CDR3 is TGCAGTGCTAGCAGGCGATCGAACACCGGGGAGCTGTTTTTT. This translates into CSASRRSNTGELFF.

This clonotype has a count of ten or more. CDR3 sequence: CASSLAPGNGGYTF. CDR3 sequence (DNA): TGCGCCAGCAGCTTGGCTCCGGGGAACGGTGGCTACACCTTC. This sequence joins TRBV5-1 and TRBJ1-2; no definite D call. Trimming cost V 0 bases and J 7 bases, with 13 bases left between them. This CDR3 has 14 amino acids. The germline CDR1 and CDR2 sequences are SGHRS and YFSETQ. Supplemented by reference TRBV5-1 and TRBJ1-2, the full variable domain reads KAGVTQTPRYLIKTRGQQVTLSCSPISGHRSVSWYQQTPGQGLQFLFEYFSETQRNKGNFPGRFSGRQFSNSRSEMNVSTLELGDSALYLCASSLAPGNGGYTFGSGTRLTVV.

This clonotype was seen many times. The rearrangement uses TRBV12-3 or TRBV12-4 and TRBJ2-1; a possible D gene is TRBD1 (6 bases). V shed 5 bases and J shed 8 bases, with 16 bases lying between them. This CDR3 is 14 amino acids long. The CDR3 loop reads CASSKQGAIDEQFF. DNA of the CDR3: TGTGCCAGCAGTAAACAGGGTGCGATCGATGAGCAGTTCTTC.

This clonotype was observed at least ten times. The rearrangement uses TRBV29-1 and TRBJ2-3; D is unclear. CDR1 is SQVTM, CDR2 ANQGSEA, per germline. This CDR3 is built from 11 residues. The germline V and J ends were trimmed by 7 bases and 6 bases, with 11 bases remaining between them. The CDR3 bases are TGCAGCGCGGCAGTATCCGATACGCAGTATTTT. Protein sequence: CSAAVSDTQYF.

A few counts support this clonotype. The chain couples TRBV7-3 to TRBJ2-3; no definite D call. The length of the CDR3 is 14 residues. The ends were cut back, 4 bases at V and 2 bases at J, with 10 bases in the middle. Germline V gene sequence: CDR1 SGHTA, CDR2 FQGTGA. DNA of the CDR3: TGTGCCAGCAGCTACGATGGGAACACAGATACGCAGTATTTT. Protein product: CASSYDGNTDTQYF.

This clonotype was found a few times. The CDR3 is CSARPGLNTDTQYF. The CDR3 nucleotides read TGCAGTGCTAGACCGGGACTTAACACAGATACGCAGTATTTT. This chain joins TRBV20-1 and TRBJ2-3; tentative D call: TRBD2 (6 bases). There are 14 residues in the CDR3. The V end was cut by 2 bases, the J end by 2 bases, with 11 bases between. Germline V gene lookup returns CDR1 DFQATT and CDR2 SNEGSKA (reference sequence).

The V and J genes are TRBV4-2 and TRBJ2-1; 10 nucleotides agree with TRBD2. From germline, CDR1 is LGHNA and CDR2 YNFKEQ. V lost 2 bases and J lost 5; bases outside the gene matches: 9. This CDR3 contains 17 residues. CDR3 loop: CASSQSTSGEWDNEQFF. Here the CDR3 DNA reads TGTGCCAGCAGCCAATCTACTAGCGGGGAATGGGACAATGAGCAGTTCTTC.

This clonotype was recorded a few times. This rearrangement joins TRBV9 to TRBJ2-2; TRBD2 aligns across 9 bases. The CDR3 is 18 residues long. Germline CDR1 is SGDLS and CDR2 is YYNGEE. Trimming took 0 bases from V and 3 from J; bases not matched to a gene: 9. The CDR3 DNA reads TGTGCCAGCAGCGTAGCTCCGGCGGGGGGGCCGGACACCGGGGAGCTGTTTTTT. As protein: CASSVAPAGGPDTGELFF.

This clonotype was picked up a small number of times. DNA of the CDR3: TGTGCCAGCAGTTCCCGAGACAGGGGAACGGACAATGAGCAGTTCTTC. Encoded protein: CASSSRDRGTDNEQFF. This sequence joins TRBV12-3 or TRBV12-4 and TRBJ2-1; the match to TRBD1 covers 8 bases. The CDR3 sequence is 16 residues long. V trimming: 4 bases; J trimming: 5 bases; junction bases outside the gene matches: 10.